This TCR beta chain was profiled in a study of T cells after yellow fever vaccination. Study-level information: Fractions low in cell number were prepared with SMART-Seq v4 Ultra Low Input. Study-wide points: The appearance of a small share of clonotypes in both CD4 and CD8 compartments was observed. Though weaker, the secondary response peaked faster, on day 5 versus 15. Post-booster repertoires contained most primary-vaccination clones again (about 95% CD4, 88% CD8).

On this clonotype: As yet, its antigen is unknown.

The V end was cut by 6 bases, the J end by 1 base, with 9 bases between. The length of the CDR3 is 12 residues. The V gene's germline CDR1 is SQVTM and CDR2 ANQGSEA. TCRdb redid the calling of the 5' RACE reads with MiXCR, one entry per CDR3 protein. The repertoire holds a few hundred thousand distinct CDR3 sequences, with around 16% as singletons. The starting material was PBMCs, obtained about 5 days after the first yellow fever vaccination. The chain links TRBV29-1 to TRBJ1-2; TRBD1 might be the D (5 bases). This receptor was identified in a man between 18 and 29 years old who received the YFV17D yellow fever vaccine. This chain's CDR3 is CSVETDNYGYTF. CDR3 sequence (DNA): TGCAGCGTAGAGACAGATAACTATGGCTACACCTTC.